Described below is a single T cell receptor beta chain sequence and its context. This record comes from a study of blood T cell repertoires in COVID-19. The germline V gene encodes CDR1 KGHSH and CDR2 LQKENI. Trimming took 3 bases from V and 8 from J, leaving 10 bases between them. The CDR3 contains 13 residues. The assay was immunoSEQ multiplex PCR, and TCRdb's table has in-frame clones only and misses some. The repertoire holds some 58,000 clones, 88% seen once, with around 3.2% in the top ten. The chain carries TRBV18 and TRBJ1-4; D unresolved. The receptor was derived from a human donor in a cohort sampled during active COVID-19. Specimen: peripheral blood. For the CDR3, the DNA is TGTGCCAGCTCACCTGCGGAAGGAGAAAAACTGTTTTTT. Protein: CASSPAEGEKLFF. Looking up the rest from reference TRBV18 and TRBJ1-4 gives the full variable domain: NAGVMQNPRHLVRRRGQEARLRCSPMKGHSHVYWYRQLPEEGLKFMVYLQKENIIDESGMPKERFSAEFPKEGPSILRIQQVVRGDSAAYFCASSPAEGEKLFFGSGTQLSVL.